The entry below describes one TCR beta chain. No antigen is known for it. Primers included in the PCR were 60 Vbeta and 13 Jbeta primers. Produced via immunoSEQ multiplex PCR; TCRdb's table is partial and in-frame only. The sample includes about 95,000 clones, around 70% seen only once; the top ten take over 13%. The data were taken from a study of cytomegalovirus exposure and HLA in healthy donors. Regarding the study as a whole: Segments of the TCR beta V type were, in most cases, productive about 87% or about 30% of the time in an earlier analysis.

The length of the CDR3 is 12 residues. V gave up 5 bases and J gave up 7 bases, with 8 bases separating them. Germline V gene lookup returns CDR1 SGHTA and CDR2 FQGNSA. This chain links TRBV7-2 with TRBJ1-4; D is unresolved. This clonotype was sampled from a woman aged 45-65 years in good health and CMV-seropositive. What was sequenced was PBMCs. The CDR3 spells CASSLPLEKLFF. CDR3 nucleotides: TGTGCCAGCAGCCTCCCTCTTGAAAAACTGTTTTTT.